This T cell receptor beta chain originates from a study of cytomegalovirus exposure and HLA in healthy donors. For the study at large: An early release of data contained 75 million to 90 million unique TCRs, which came from HLA-typed donors.

Study observations and caveats: Later analysis suggested most CMV-associated TCR beta chains were HLA-restricted. The study listed roughly 150 cytomegalovirus-associated TCR beta chains.

A note on this clone: Antigen unknown.

Germline V gene sequence: CDR1 SNHLY, CDR2 FYNNEI. Trimming took 4 bases from V and 6 from J, leaving 13 bases between them. CDR3 length equals 13 residues. Primers for the PCR totalled 60 Vbeta and 13 Jbeta. Only in-frame clones appear in the TCRdb table, and some are missing; sequencing was by immunoSEQ multiplex PCR. The repertoire has roughly 80,000 clones, approximately 74% of them found once; the top ten carry about 6%. The chain recombines TRBV2 with TRBJ2-7, with D maybe TRBD2 (6 bases). The sequencing input was PBMCs. The TCR comes from a woman in her forties or fifties in good health and CMV-seropositive. This CDR3 is CASSVTIAAEQYF. DNA for the CDR3: TGTGCCAGCAGTGTAACTATAGCGGCCGAGCAGTACTTC.